This T cell receptor beta chain was sequenced during a study of blood T cell repertoires in COVID-19. Study details: Samples taken during acute and convalescent COVID-19 were collected in the United States, Italy and Spain.

Produced via immunoSEQ multiplex PCR; TCRdb's table is partial and in-frame only. The table lists fewer than 500,000 clones, about 90% of them singletons. Participants reported their clinical history, and cohort assignment relied on those reports. CDR3 length: 13 amino acids. The V end was cut by 6 bases, the J end by 4 bases, with 12 bases between. The germline V gene has CDR1 LNHDA and CDR2 SQIVND (reference sequence). The TCR comes from a woman aged 18 to 35 who had recovered from COVID-19. The gene calls are TRBV19 and TRBJ1-2; the D gene is possibly TRBD1 (5 bases). Sequences were obtained from PBMCs or T cells enriched from blood (not recorded which). CDR3 residues: CASSRRGLYGYTF. CDR3 DNA: TGTGCCAGTAGCAGACGGGGACTCTATGGCTACACCTTC.